This T cell receptor (beta chain) was recovered during a study of cytomegalovirus exposure and HLA in healthy donors. Background on the study: The same platform was used for the roughly 120 validation repertoires as for the 650 to 800 first-cohort repertoires, as reported in a later analysis.

The study drew the donors from its approximately 130-subject validation cohort, separate from the approximately 700-subject first cohort. General study results and limits: Most TCR sequences were rare, but some public TCRs occurred in many donors. Specific recognition of CMV antigens was confirmed in vitro for a few chains (all CMV-associated).

Produced via immunoSEQ multiplex PCR; TCRdb's table is partial and in-frame only. The data show approximately 220,000 clones, about 83% seen once. Points on this clone: The antigen is unknown. Other DNA sequences in the same sample also yield this CDR3.

Germline lookup yields CDR1 MNHNY and CDR2 SVGAGI (reference sequence). Losses at the gene ends were 5 bases for V and 3 bases for J; bases not matched to a gene: 4. The CDR3 covers 13 residues. The sequenced sample was PBMCs. This sequence was found in a man aged 18 to 30 in good health and CMV-seronegative. The chain couples TRBV6-6 to TRBJ2-7, with 7 positions matching TRBD1. The CDR3 is CASSPRDSYEQYF. CDR3 DNA sequence: TGTGCCAGCAGTCCCCGGGACAGCTACGAGCAGTACTTC.